This TCR beta chain was sequenced for a study of T cell responses to AZD1222 COVID-19 vaccine (dated by TCRdb to 2020 to 2022). Regarding the complete study: AZD1222 recipients given second doses at about 4 weeks or at about 12 weeks were pooled, since spike-specific TCR depth and breadth were not found to differ between the two schedules. TCR sequencing covered 233 trial participants: 200 to 210 given two doses of AZD1222 and 26 given two doses of MenACWY control vaccine. Trial participants were enrolled by age into subgroups of 18-55, 56-69 and 70-plus years, and around 150, 29 and 61 TCR-sequenced participants, respectively, were included in these subgroups.

The CDR3 sequence holds 15 residues, the cysteine and phenylalanine included. The entry retains the CDR3 DNA only, 45 bases that are in frame from base 1. In the germline V gene, CDR1 corresponds to SNHLY and CDR2 to FYNNEI. V drops 1 base and J drops 10 bases, leaving 16 bases in between. The paper as a whole reports these results and caveats: The 56-69-year group was small, and its depth increase did not reach significance, likely because of low power. CD4 TCRs associated with the vaccine covered the entire spike protein, and the dominant responses were in regions 160-218 and 743-854. Participants were mostly white British, with more females than males. The authors suggested clonal diversity may have been underestimated. Conclusions about previously exposed vaccinees are limited, since just a handful of AZD1222 recipients were seropositive for SARS-CoV-2 at baseline. No day 14 peak-response samples were available, so repertoires were characterized only after the peak T cell response. Nearly half of unique spike-specific TCRs reportedly recognized epitopes outside regions mutated in the B.1.351 and B.1.1.7 variants. A significant rise in spike-specific TCR breadth and depth was observed after two AZD1222 doses relative to day 0 and relative to MenACWY recipients.

This specimen's time point label, interpreted: baseline before first vaccination. Samples from vaccinated people were obtained from the UK trials COV001 and COV002, which included a single-blind randomized controlled phase 2/3 trial of AZD1222 (ChAdOx1 nCoV-19) in healthy adults. For TCRbeta chain sequencing, PBMC samples were collected from trial participants at day 0 and at day 28 after the second dose. This clone showed up just a few times. Its antigen remains unidentified. No quality values exist for individual bases; no much larger clone is one base distant. The CDR3 regions of human TCRbeta chains were subjected to immunosequencing. The source study handled its data this way. Repertoire TCRs were checked for matches against a reference library of SARS-CoV-2-specific TCRs that had been generated using the MIRA antigen-specificity platform. Breadth meant the fraction of unique TCRs that were SARS-CoV-2-associated, whereas depth meant the fraction of total T cells that were SARS-CoV-2-associated. Using the MIRA data, each spike-specific TCR was assigned both to the spike region to which the TCR was reactive and to a CD4 or CD8 class. Log10-transformed breadth and depth values were compared by one-way ANOVA with Sidak's multiple comparisons tests. Entries here come from immuneACCESS through TCRdb and include only in-frame sequences with V and J called. Some clones fail to appear in such tables; in the studies checked, an unresolved V gene covers under half of the shortfall, and the cause of the remainder is unknown. V and J calls and clone size are those listed in that table; D and trimming were worked out from the DNA. Here the sample has some 120,000 clones; 70% to 90% occur a single time. About 1.6% of the sample lies in the top ten.

The source is an adult in good health. The source material was peripheral blood, sampled on day 0 of AZD1222 vaccination. This receptor chain uses TRBV2 and TRBJ1-4; TRBD1 is perhaps the D gene, given 6 matching bases. The CDR3 corresponds to CASSEDRGTLLKLFF. The sequenced DNA: TGTGCCAGCAGTGAAGATAGGGGGACACTCTTAAAACTGTTTTTT.